This entry lists 25 T cell receptor beta chains sequenced from one sample in a study of cytomegalovirus exposure and HLA in healthy donors. PCR employed 60 Vbeta and 13 Jbeta primers. This table comes from immunoSEQ multiplex PCR, and its TCRdb copy is limited to in-frame clones, with some not included. This table holds approximately 110,000 clones, about four fifths found once. Sequenced material: PBMCs. The receptors shown here come from a woman between 18 and 30 years old in good health and CMV-seronegative.

This clone appeared many times. The gene calls are TRBV6-1 and TRBJ2-7; 11 positions agree with TRBD1. With V trimmed by 3 bases and J by 5 bases, 9 bases remained unmatched. The CDR3 totals 16 residues. Per the germline V gene, CDR1 is MNHNS and CDR2 is SASEGT. Written as DNA, the CDR3 is TGTGCCAGCAGTGAGGCGGGAGGGACAGGGGGTGACGAGCAGTACTTC. This translates into CASSEAGGTGGDEQYF.

The sample holds a few counts of this clone. The chain carries TRBV4-1 and TRBJ2-1, with a possible D match to TRBD2 (5 bases). CDR1 MGHRA and CDR2 YSYEKL come from the germline V gene. CDR3 length: 18 residues. Trimming pared 0 bases from V and 5 bases from J, leaving 20 bases between. Written as DNA, the CDR3 is TGCGCCAGCAGCCAAGACCCCTCCAGCGGACGGCCAGACAATGAGCAGTTCTTC. Translating gives CASSQDPSSGRPDNEQFF.

This rearrangement joins TRBV13 to TRBJ1-2; D is perhaps TRBD1 (6 bases). Germline V lookup: CDR1 PRHDT, CDR2 FYEKMQ (reference sequence). V was trimmed by 2 bases and J by 2 bases, leaving 6 bases between them. The CDR3 covers 13 residues. CDR3 region: CASSLQGNYGYTF. CDR3 in DNA: TGTGCCAGCAGCTTACAGGGGAACTATGGCTACACCTTC.

The chain joins TRBV7-9 to TRBJ2-7; D is possibly TRBD1 (6 bases). Germline V gene lookup returns CDR1 SEHNR and CDR2 FQNEAQ (reference sequence). V was cut by 6 bases and J by 3 bases, with 12 bases left in between. The CDR3 extends over 13 amino acids. CDR3 region: CASSSTDSYEQYF. The CDR3 DNA is TGTGCCAGCAGTTCTACGGACAGCTACGAGCAGTACTTC. Variable domain in full (rest from reference TRBV7-9 and TRBJ2-7): DTGVSQNPRHKITKRGQNVTFRCDPISEHNRLYWYRQTLGQGPEFLTYFQNEAQLEKSRLLSDRFSAERPKGSFSTLEIQRTEQGDSAMYLCASSSTDSYEQYFGPGTRLTVT.

The chain carries TRBV18 and TRBJ2-3; 9 nucleotides align to TRBD1. J lost 8 bases, V lost 6 bases, and 6 bases had no gene match. Per germline, CDR1 KGHSH and CDR2 LQKENI. The CDR3 has 13 amino acids. The CDR3 DNA reads as TGTGCCAGCTCCCAACAGGGGGCGGTTACGCAGTATTTT. Encoded protein: CASSQQGAVTQYF.

This clone was seen once. The V call is TRBV9, the J call TRBJ2-4; possible D gene TRBD2, 5 bases. With 0 bases removed from V and 2 bases from J, the gap between germline ends came to 9 bases. The CDR3 loop spans 15 amino acids. CDR1 and CDR2 from the germline V gene are SGDLS and YYNGEE. This chain's CDR3 is CASSVGGWTKNIQYF. The CDR3 nucleotides read TGTGCCAGCAGCGTAGGAGGGTGGACCAAAAACATTCAGTACTTC.

This clone has a handful of counts. The CDR3 reads CASSSGTSGRRGETQYF. The CDR3 DNA follows: TGTGCCAGCAGTTCCGGGACTAGCGGGAGAAGGGGAGAGACCCAGTACTTC. The J gene is TRBJ2-5, the V gene TRBV28, with 14 bases fitting TRBD2. J gave up 4 bases and V 4 bases, and 8 bases lay outside the gene matches. CDR1 and CDR2 from the germline V gene are MDHEN and SYDVKM. The CDR3 runs 17 residues.

CDR3 in DNA: TGTGCCAGTAGTATGGACAGACTTATGAACACTGAAGCTTTCTTT. It specifies CASSMDRLMNTEAFF. The V call is TRBV19, the J call TRBJ1-1, with a weak D call TRBD1 (6 bases). V was shortened by 3 bases and J by 0 bases, with 11 bases between the two germline ends. Germline CDR1 is LNHDA and CDR2 is SQIVND (reference sequence). The CDR3 has 15 residues.

The V call is TRBV25-1, the J call TRBJ2-7, with D maybe TRBD1 (6 bases). Germline loops: CDR1 MGHDK, CDR2 SYGVNS. The CDR3 consists of 13 residues. V lost 3 bases and J 4 bases, leaving 10 bases between the germline ends. In DNA, the CDR3 is TGTGCCAGCAGTGATTCGGACAGATACGAGCAGTACTTC. Translation: CASSDSDRYEQYF.

The J gene is TRBJ2-1, the V gene TRBV27, with 8 bases lining up with TRBD2. The V segment lost 5 bases and the J segment 2 bases; nucleotides outside the gene matches: 8. The germline V gene has CDR1 MNHEY and CDR2 SMNVEV (reference sequence). There are 16 residues in the CDR3. The CDR3 region has the DNA TGTGCCAGCAGTGCCCTGGAAGCGGGAGCCTACAATGAGCAGTTCTTC. Its translation: CASSALEAGAYNEQFF.

The chain recombines TRBV4-1 with TRBJ2-7; TRBD1 agrees at 7 bases. V gave up 2 bases and J gave up 6 bases; unmatched junction bases: 7. The CDR3 covers 14 residues. Germline values: CDR1 MGHRA, CDR2 YSYEKL. In nucleotides, the CDR3 is TGCGCCAGCAGCCAACCAGGGTCAGGGGGCGAGCAGTACTTC. It specifies CASSQPGSGGEQYF.

This clone was seen a handful of times. The rearrangement joins TRBV5-5 to TRBJ2-7, with D maybe TRBD1 (5 bases). Per germline, CDR1 SGHKS and CDR2 YYEKEE (reference sequence). This CDR3 has 14 amino acids. V was cut by 0 bases and J by 6 bases, with 13 bases left in between. The CDR3: CASSLAPQGSEQYV. The CDR3 DNA sequence: TGTGCCAGCAGCTTGGCTCCCCAGGGATCCGAGCAGTACGTC.

This clone showed up just a few times. This chain connects TRBV4-3 to TRBJ1-5; D unclear. The CDR3 extends over 15 amino acids. The germline V gene encodes CDR1 LGHNA and CDR2 YSLEER. With 0 bases removed from V and 7 bases from J, the gap between germline ends came to 13 bases. The CDR3 nucleotides are TGCGCCAGCAGCCAAGATTGGAGCGGGCAGCAGCCCCAGCATTTT. Translating it yields CASSQDWSGQQPQHF.

The rearrangement joins TRBV18 to TRBJ2-3; unclear D gene. This CDR3 spans 13 amino acids. Trimming removed 1 base at V and 4 bases at J, with 6 bases between. Germline CDR1 KGHSH, CDR2 LQKENI. CDR3 in amino acids: CASSPLSSDTQYF. Here the CDR3 DNA reads TGTGCCAGCTCACCACTTAGTTCAGATACGCAGTATTTT. The complete variable domain, with remaining parts taken from reference TRBV18 and TRBJ2-3, reads NAGVMQNPRHLVRRRGQEARLRCSPMKGHSHVYWYRQLPEEGLKFMVYLQKENIIDESGMPKERFSAEFPKEGPSILRIQQVVRGDSAAYFCASSPLSSDTQYFGPGTRLTVL.

Here the CDR3 DNA reads TGTGCCAGTACCGACAGGGGCACTGAAGCTTTCTTT. It specifies CASTDRGTEAFF. The chain uses TRBV19 and TRBJ1-1, with 8 bases identical to TRBD1. V dropped 7 bases and J dropped 4; count of bases not matched to a gene: 2. CDR1 is LNHDA, CDR2 SQIVND, per germline (reference sequence). The CDR3 length is 12 residues.

The chain recombines TRBV6-1 with TRBJ2-3; 10 positions match TRBD1. This CDR3 is built from 17 residues. Trimming cost V 4 bases and J 2 bases; bases outside gene matches: 9. Germline loops: CDR1 MNHNS, CDR2 SASEGT. The CDR3 DNA reads as TGTGCCAGCAGTGCCAGGACAGGGGGACACCTCACAGATACGCAGTATTTT. Amino acid sequence: CASSARTGGHLTDTQYF.

The gene calls are TRBV23-1 and TRBJ2-3, with unresolved D. TRBV23-1 is noted as an ORF with a role that remains uncertain. V was trimmed by 0 bases and J by 2 bases, leaving 9 bases between them. CDR3 size: 15 residues. In DNA form, the CDR3 reads TGCGCCAGCAGTCAATCTGGCCAAAACACAGATACGCAGTATTTT. This encodes CASSQSGQNTDTQYF.

The rearrangement uses TRBV5-1 and TRBJ2-7; the match to TRBD1 covers 7 bases. The CDR3 is 16 amino acids. The germline V gene encodes CDR1 SGHRS and CDR2 YFSETQ. V was pared by 0 bases and J by 3 bases, with 9 bases of the junction left unmatched. The CDR3 DNA reads TGCGCCAGCAGCTTGGAGGGTGGGTCAGGGGGCTACGAGCAGTACGTC. The encoded protein is CASSLEGGSGGYEQYV.

This clone was observed once. The CDR3 sequence is CASSSPLRGGFSKETQYF. The CDR3 DNA follows: TGTGCCAGCAGCTCACCCCTTAGGGGGGGCTTTTCGAAAGAGACCCAGTACTTC. The chain recombines TRBV13 with TRBJ2-5; perhaps TRBD2 as D (7 bases). Per the germline V gene, CDR1 is PRHDT and CDR2 is FYEKMQ (reference sequence). The V end was cut by 4 bases, the J end by 3 bases, with 24 bases between. The CDR3 sequence is 18 residues long.

With regard to this clone: An end of the junction does not agree with germline; a read error may underlie this. The DNA for the CDR3 is TGTTCCAGCAGCTTTCTGGACAGATGGTATGGCTACACCTTC. It specifies CSSSFLDRWYGYTF. This chain joins TRBV7-9 and TRBJ1-2, with D tentatively TRBD1 (6 bases). Germline V gene sequence: CDR1 SEHNR, CDR2 FQNEAQ (reference sequence). The CDR3 covers 14 residues.

This chain uses TRBV5-1 with TRBJ2-1, with D possibly TRBD2 on 6 matching bases. V lost 4 bases and J 3 bases, leaving 26 bases between the germline ends. The CDR3 has 19 amino acids. Germline lookup yields CDR1 SGHRS and CDR2 YFSETQ. CDR3 amino acids: CASSPSRLDRNYYYNEQFF. DNA of the CDR3: TGCGCCAGCAGCCCCAGCCGACTAGACAGAAACTACTACTACAATGAGCAGTTCTTC. Full variable domain (missing parts from reference TRBV5-1 and TRBJ2-1): KAGVTQTPRYLIKTRGQQVTLSCSPISGHRSVSWYQQTPGQGLQFLFEYFSETQRNKGNFPGRFSGRQFSNSRSEMNVSTLELGDSALYLCASSPSRLDRNYYYNEQFFGPGTRLTVL.

The rearrangement uses TRBV29-1 and TRBJ2-3, with D maybe TRBD2 (5 bases). The V end lost 7 bases, the J end lost 3 bases, and 11 bases lay between the germline ends. Germline-derived CDR1 and CDR2 are SQVTM and ANQGSEA. This CDR3 contains 12 residues. The CDR3 region is CSAARGTDTQYF. DNA of the CDR3: TGCAGCGCCGCCCGAGGGACAGATACGCAGTATTTT.

This clone was counted between two and nine times. J is TRBJ1-1 and V is TRBV5-1; D unresolved. Trimming cost V 0 bases and J 8 bases, with 14 bases left between them. Looked up from germline, CDR1 is SGHRS and CDR2 is YFSETQ. This CDR3 spans 14 amino acids. The DNA of the CDR3 is TGCGCCAGCAGCTTGGGGCGGACGGGGAACGAAGCTTTCTTT. Translation gives CASSLGRTGNEAFF.

The CDR3 nucleotides are TGCAGCGTTGAAGAGTCGCTACGTCCGAAGGAGCTGTTTTTT. Its protein product is CSVEESLRPKELFF. The J gene is TRBJ2-2, the V gene TRBV29-1; D unclear. Trimming shortened V by 0 bases and J by 10 bases, and 15 bases separated the two germline ends. From germline, CDR1 is SQVTM and CDR2 ANQGSEA. CDR3 size: 14 residues.

The chain is built from TRBV7-8 and TRBJ1-3; 8 bases map to TRBD1. The junction had 5 bases not matched to a gene; V was cut back by 1 base and J by 0 bases. CDR1 and CDR2 from the germline V gene are SGHVS and FQNEAQ. The CDR3 is 17 amino acids. CDR3 amino acids: CASSLGTGPSSGNTIYF. CDR3 in DNA: TGTGCCAGCAGCTTAGGGACAGGGCCGAGCTCTGGAAACACCATATATTTT.